This TCR beta chain was retrieved from a study of blood T cell repertoires in COVID-19. CDR1 and CDR2 from the germline V gene are SGHRS and YFSETQ. V was pared by 3 bases and J by 7 bases, with 5 bases of the junction left unmatched. The CDR3 is made up of 15 amino acids. The assay was immunoSEQ multiplex PCR, and TCRdb's table has in-frame clones only and misses some. This table holds under 250,000 clones, around 82% found once. Within the 2 weeks before study entry, each person in the exposed group met a COVID-19 case. This TCR was recovered from a woman between 35 and 50 years old who had been exposed to COVID-19. The sample taken for sequencing was PBMCs or T cells enriched from blood (not recorded which). The V call is TRBV5-1, the J call TRBJ2-1; TRBD1 matches 12 bases. The CDR3 loop reads CASSSGTGGRNEQFF. The CDR3 DNA follows: TGCGCCAGCAGCTCCGGGACAGGGGGCAGAAATGAGCAGTTCTTC.